These 13 T cell receptor beta chains originate from one sample sequenced in a study of beta chain features in type 1 diabetes. Study-level findings and limits: For Type 1 diabetes patients, all four CD4+ subsets carried TCRB CDR3s that were moderately but significantly shorter.

Expressed TCRB transcripts were sequenced because the isolated RNA had all been reverse transcribed beforehand. Method: immunoSEQ multiplex PCR; TCRdb's copy keeps in-frame clones and lacks some. This table holds approximately 130,000 clones, about 18% found once. No antigen is known for these receptors. Sequencing input: central memory CD4+ T cells from blood. The origin of the receptors is a man aged 18 to 30 with type 1 diabetes.

The genes are TRBV7-9 and TRBJ2-3, with 8 bases that match TRBD1. The CDR3 length is 11 residues. CDR1 SEHNR and CDR2 FQNEAQ come from the germline V gene (reference sequence). The CDR3 protein is CIQGDTDTQYF. The CDR3 bases are TGTATACAGGGGGACACAGATACGCAGTATTTT.

The CDR3 protein is CASITGTGVNEQFF. CDR3 bases: TGTGCCAGCATCACCGGGACAGGGGTAAATGAGCAGTTCTTC. V and J are TRBV28 and TRBJ2-1, with 10 bases lining up with TRBD1. The CDR3 consists of 14 residues. Germline loops: CDR1 MDHEN, CDR2 SYDVKM. The J segment lost 7 bases and the V segment lost 7 bases, leaving 7 bases of the junction unmatched.

V usage is TRBV11-2 and J usage is TRBJ1-1, with D unclear. There are 13 residues in the CDR3. V was trimmed by 4 bases and J by 6 bases, leaving 12 bases between them. Germline V lookup: CDR1 SGHAT, CDR2 FQNNGV. CDR3 sequence: CASSSPHLPEAFF. Written as DNA, the CDR3 is TGTGCCAGCAGCTCCCCCCACCTGCCTGAAGCTTTCTTT.

This chain joins TRBV10-1 and TRBJ2-2; 7 bases agree with TRBD1. V lost 3 bases, J lost 5 bases, and 0 bases stayed unmatched. Germline V gives CDR1 WNHNN, CDR2 SYGVQD (reference sequence). The CDR3 length is 13 residues. This chain's CDR3 is CASSDRGTGELFF. The CDR3 DNA sequence: TGCGCCAGCAGTGACAGGGGGACCGGGGAGCTGTTTTTT.

The rearrangement uses TRBV9 and TRBJ2-4; possibly TRBD2 for D (5 bases). Between the trimmed V and J ends, which lost 2 bases and 5 bases, there was a span of 14 bases. Germline lookup yields CDR1 SGDLS and CDR2 YYNGEE. The CDR3 is 15 residues long. Here the CDR3 DNA reads TGTGCCAGCAGCGTTCTAGCAGAACACCAAAACATTCAGTACTTC. Its protein product is CASSVLAEHQNIQYF.

This clone was seen more than once but under ten times. The chain employs TRBV29-1 and TRBJ1-5; D unclear. Trimming stripped 6 bases from V and 4 bases from J, with 10 bases between. Germline CDR1 is SQVTM and CDR2 is ANQGSEA. CDR3 length equals 12 residues. CDR3 nucleotide sequence: TGCAGCGTGCGACTGGGGAATCAGCCCCAGCATTTT. It specifies CSVRLGNQPQHF.

This clone was detected only a few times. DNA for the CDR3: TGTGCCAGCAGTACTTTTCTCAGGAACACCGGGGAGCTGTTTTTT. The encoded protein is CASSTFLRNTGELFF. The chain carries TRBV11-2 and TRBJ2-2; no firm D call. V gave up 6 bases and J gave up 1 base, with 12 bases separating them. CDR1 SGHAT and CDR2 FQNNGV come from the germline V gene. The CDR3 consists of 15 residues.

This clone was counted only a few times. This chain joins TRBV20-1 and TRBJ2-3; the D is unclear. The CDR3 spans 11 residues. The V end lost 6 bases, the J end lost 9 bases, and 13 bases lay between the germline ends. The germline V gene encodes CDR1 DFQATT and CDR2 SNEGSKA (reference sequence). The CDR3 region is CSATTGNTQYF. DNA for the CDR3: TGCAGTGCCACGACGGGCAACACGCAGTATTTT.

CDR3 in amino acids: CASSYSQLEGELFF. Here the CDR3 DNA reads TGTGCCAGCAGTTACTCCCAACTAGAAGGGGAGCTGTTTTTT. The chain employs TRBV6-5 and TRBJ2-2; TRBD2 is a possible D gene (5 bases). Germline V gene lookup returns CDR1 MNHEY and CDR2 SVGAGI. The V and J ends lost 0 bases and 8 bases respectively, with 10 bases between them. This CDR3 has 14 residues.

This clone has only a few counts. The chain carries TRBV28 and TRBJ2-1; D gene unclear. V was clipped by 3 bases and J by 4 bases, with 7 bases between them. Germline V gene data show CDR1 as MDHEN and CDR2 as SYDVKM. The CDR3 spans 13 residues. The CDR3 nucleotides read TGTGCCAGCAGTTTGAGGCAGTACAATGAGCAGTTCTTC. Translation: CASSLRQYNEQFF.

The rearrangement joins TRBV7-2 to TRBJ2-7; D remains ambiguous. V lost 1 base to trimming and J lost 10 bases, with 11 bases between them. From germline, CDR1 is SGHTA and CDR2 FQGNSA. The CDR3 covers 12 residues. The CDR3 is CASSLEGWEQYF. The CDR3 coding sequence is TGTGCCAGCAGCTTAGAAGGCTGGGAACAGTACTTC. The whole variable domain, filled in from reference TRBV7-2 and TRBJ2-7, reads GAGVSQSPSNKVTEKGKDVELRCDPISGHTALYWYRQSLGQGLEFLIYFQGNSAPDKSGLPSDRFSAERTGGSVSTLTIQRTQQEDSAVYLCASSLEGWEQYFGPGTRLTVT.

The rearrangement uses TRBV30 and TRBJ1-5; D remains ambiguous. Germline V gives CDR1 GTSNPN, CDR2 SVGIG (reference sequence). Trimming removed 0 bases at V and 7 bases at J, with 10 bases between. The length of the CDR3 is 13 residues. The CDR3 is CAWSVSFGQPQHF. The DNA of the CDR3 is TGTGCCTGGAGTGTAAGCTTCGGGCAGCCCCAGCATTTT.

This clone was counted many times. The CDR3 is CSGRGDRTYNEQFF. The CDR3 coding sequence is TGCAGCGGCCGAGGGGACAGAACCTACAATGAGCAGTTCTTC. The chain employs TRBV29-1 and TRBJ2-1; 7 nucleotides line up with TRBD1. The CDR3 has 14 amino acids. Per the germline V gene, CDR1 is SQVTM and CDR2 is ANQGSEA. Trimming at V came to 7 bases and at J to 2 bases, leaving 8 bases not matched to a gene.